Detailed here is one TCR beta chain. Antigen unknown. The data were obtained in a study of early T cells in non-severe SARS-CoV-2 infection. Study-wide context: It was bulk RNA from unsorted whole blood that was sequenced, and the chains were unpaired.

Trimming left V 0 bases short and J 15 bases short, with 13 bases between. CDR1 is SGHKS and CDR2 is YYEKEE in the germline V gene (reference sequence). The CDR3 sequence is 12 residues long. Findings and caveats of the study: Clonotype matching in VDJdb favored anti-spike CD8 responses and did not capture private and CD4 specificities.

Individual cDNA molecules received unique molecular identifiers. TCRdb passed the 5' RACE reads through MiXCR, listing each CDR3 protein once. The table shows around 80,000 distinct CDR3 sequences, with approximately 12% occurring only once. The sequence derives from an adult who was a healthcare worker with PCR-confirmed SARS-CoV-2 infection or an uninfected control (not recorded which). The sample consisted of whole blood. The chain joins TRBV5-5 to TRBJ2-1; a possible D gene is TRBD1 (5 bases). CDR3 sequence (DNA): TGTGCCAGCAGCTTGGAACAGGTCCTGCGGTTCTTC. It specifies CASSLEQVLRFF.